A selection of T cell receptor beta chains follows, all from one sample in a study of blood T cell repertoires in COVID-19. Measured with immunoSEQ multiplex PCR; TCRdb has only the in-frame clones, and not every one. The sample yields over 70,000 clones, 70% to 90% seen once. The sample was peripheral blood. These receptors all come from a human donor in a cohort sampled during active COVID-19. CDR3s include the opening cysteine and the closing phenylalanine or tryptophan. Each record gives: D gene, V gene, J gene, clone size, CDR3 protein, CDR3 DNA. A D gene is named only where the DNA matches it firmly. Size is stated for part of the rows, as once, few or many counts, or as a class when the clone is expanded.

D gene: NA; V gene: TRBV7-2; J gene: TRBJ2-5; clone size: NA; CDR3 protein: CASNPQGGSQETQYF; CDR3 DNA: TGTGCCAGCAACCCACAGGGAGGGTCTCAAGAGACCCAGTACTTC
D gene: NA; V gene: TRBV3-1/TRBV3-2; J gene: TRBJ2-1; clone size: NA; CDR3 protein: CASSQDTLSNEQFF; CDR3 DNA: TGTGCCAGCAGCCAAGATACTCTGTCCAATGAGCAGTTCTTC
D gene: TRBD2; V gene: TRBV3-1/TRBV3-2; J gene: TRBJ2-3; clone size: NA; CDR3 protein: CASSQASTSGFYF; CDR3 DNA: TGTGCCAGCAGCCAAGCTTCGACTAGCGGGTTCTATTTT
D gene: TRBD2; V gene: TRBV3-1/TRBV3-2; J gene: TRBJ2-1; clone size: NA; CDR3 protein: CASSLPGGLAGTASYNEQFF; CDR3 DNA: TGTGCCAGCAGCCTCCCAGGGGGACTAGCGGGTACGGCCTCCTACAATGAGCAGTTCTTC
D gene: TRBD1; V gene: TRBV11-3; J gene: TRBJ2-7; clone size: few; CDR3 protein: CASSFKDRRAYEQYF; CDR3 DNA: TGTGCCAGCAGCTTTAAGGACAGGCGGGCCTACGAGCAGTACTTC
D gene: NA; V gene: TRBV30; J gene: TRBJ2-5; clone size: NA; CDR3 protein: CAWRRGPQQETQYF; CDR3 DNA: TGTGCCTGGAGGCGGGGGCCTCAACAAGAGACCCAGTACTTC
D gene: NA; V gene: TRBV5-1; J gene: TRBJ1-1; clone size: NA; CDR3 protein: CASSLVLGGARTEAFF; CDR3 DNA: TGCGCCAGCAGCTTGGTGCTAGGGGGGGCGCGAACTGAAGCTTTCTTT
D gene: NA; V gene: TRBV11-2; J gene: TRBJ2-2; clone size: NA; CDR3 protein: CASSLAPRRPGELFF; CDR3 DNA: TGTGCCAGCAGTTTAGCCCCCCGGCGGCCCGGGGAGCTGTTTTTT
D gene: NA; V gene: TRBV6-2/TRBV6-3; J gene: TRBJ1-1; clone size: NA; CDR3 protein: CASSYPSGGSDAEAFF; CDR3 DNA: TGTGCCAGCAGTTACCCTTCGGGGGGGTCGGATGCTGAAGCTTTCTTT
D gene: NA; V gene: TRBV2; J gene: TRBJ1-2; clone size: NA; CDR3 protein: CASSERQGYFNYGYTF; CDR3 DNA: TGTGCCAGCAGTGAACGGCAGGGGTACTTTAACTATGGCTACACCTTC
D gene: NA; V gene: TRBV7-2; J gene: TRBJ1-2; clone size: NA; CDR3 protein: CASSFGTSHGYTF; CDR3 DNA: TGTGCCAGCAGCTTTGGGACAAGCCATGGCTACACCTTC
D gene: TRBD2; V gene: TRBV10-1; J gene: TRBJ2-3; clone size: NA; CDR3 protein: CARNGGSSTDTQYF; CDR3 DNA: TGCGCCAGGAACGGGGGGTCAAGCACAGATACGCAGTATTTT
D gene: NA; V gene: TRBV14; J gene: TRBJ2-1; clone size: NA; CDR3 protein: CASSQVLFSEQFF; CDR3 DNA: TGTGCCAGCAGCCAAGTTTTGTTCTCCGAGCAGTTCTTC
D gene: NA; V gene: TRBV29-1; J gene: TRBJ2-5; clone size: NA; CDR3 protein: CSVVRGRETQYF; CDR3 DNA: TGCAGCGTGGTCAGGGGAAGAGAGACCCAGTACTTC
D gene: NA; V gene: TRBV20-1; J gene: TRBJ2-1; clone size: NA; CDR3 protein: CSARDAGEQFF; CDR3 DNA: TGCAGTGCTAGGGATGCAGGTGAGCAGTTCTTC
D gene: TRBD1; V gene: TRBV6-5; J gene: TRBJ2-5; clone size: NA; CDR3 protein: CASSLTGVETQYF; CDR3 DNA: TGTGCCAGCAGCCTAACAGGGGTAGAGACCCAGTACTTC
D gene: NA; V gene: TRBV30; J gene: TRBJ2-1; clone size: NA; CDR3 protein: CAWRAGINNEQFF; CDR3 DNA: TGTGCCTGGAGGGCGGGGATAAACAATGAGCAGTTCTTC
D gene: TRBD1; V gene: TRBV7-8; J gene: TRBJ1-5; clone size: once; CDR3 protein: CASSPGQGLRGNQPQHF; CDR3 DNA: TGTGCCAGCAGCCCAGGACAGGGGCTGAGGGGCAATCAGCCCCAGCATTTT
D gene: TRBD1; V gene: TRBV9; J gene: TRBJ1-3; clone size: NA; CDR3 protein: CASSVDRGGSGNTIYF; CDR3 DNA: TGTGCCAGCAGCGTAGACAGGGGAGGCTCTGGAAACACCATATATTTT
D gene: NA; V gene: TRBV4-1; J gene: TRBJ2-1; clone size: NA; CDR3 protein: CASSQQPGTPNEQFF; CDR3 DNA: TGCGCCAGCAGCCAGCAACCCGGGACTCCCAATGAGCAGTTCTTC
D gene: NA; V gene: TRBV7-9; J gene: TRBJ2-7; clone size: NA; CDR3 protein: CASSLGGRQSSYEQYF; CDR3 DNA: TGTGCCAGCAGCTTAGGGGGCCGACAAAGCTCCTACGAGCAGTACTTC
D gene: NA; V gene: TRBV19; J gene: TRBJ2-3; clone size: once; CDR3 protein: CASSIVGSTDTQYF; CDR3 DNA: TGTGCCAGTAGTATAGTTGGCAGCACAGATACGCAGTATTTT
D gene: TRBD2; V gene: TRBV19; J gene: TRBJ2-2; clone size: once; CDR3 protein: CASSPSGSLAGELFF; CDR3 DNA: TGTGCCAGTAGTCCTAGCGGGAGTTTGGCCGGGGAGCTGTTTTTT
D gene: TRBD2; V gene: TRBV7-8; J gene: TRBJ2-7; clone size: once; CDR3 protein: CASSLGRGEQYF; CDR3 DNA: TGTGCCAGCAGCCTTGGGAGGGGAGAGCAGTACTTC
D gene: NA; V gene: TRBV2; J gene: TRBJ2-1; clone size: NA; CDR3 protein: CASPRIVETGYEQFF; CDR3 DNA: TGTGCCAGCCCCCGGATCGTTGAGACAGGATATGAGCAGTTCTTC
D gene: TRBD1; V gene: TRBV12-3/TRBV12-4; J gene: TRBJ2-5; clone size: NA; CDR3 protein: CASSLTGAGTQYF; CDR3 DNA: TGTGCCAGCAGTTTAACAGGGGCTGGGACCCAGTACTTC
D gene: NA; V gene: TRBV19; J gene: TRBJ2-1; clone size: once; CDR3 protein: CASSTAGGVNEQFF; CDR3 DNA: TGTGCCAGTAGTACGGCCGGCGGTGTCAATGAGCAGTTCTTC
D gene: TRBD1; V gene: TRBV9; J gene: TRBJ2-3; clone size: NA; CDR3 protein: CASSVAGGVSDTQYF; CDR3 DNA: TGTGCCAGCAGCGTAGCAGGGGGCGTCTCAGATACGCAGTATTTT
D gene: TRBD1; V gene: TRBV10-3; J gene: TRBJ2-7; clone size: NA; CDR3 protein: CAINPDRDREQYF; CDR3 DNA: TGTGCCATCAATCCGGACAGGGATCGCGAGCAGTACTTC
D gene: TRBD1; V gene: TRBV6-5; J gene: TRBJ1-6; clone size: NA; CDR3 protein: CASSYEQGTYNSPLHF; CDR3 DNA: TGTGCCAGCAGTTACGAACAGGGGACCTATAATTCACCCCTCCACTTT
D gene: TRBD1; V gene: TRBV19; J gene: TRBJ2-1; clone size: NA; CDR3 protein: CASSIRGQRTYNEQFF; CDR3 DNA: TGTGCCAGTAGTATCCGGGGACAGAGAACCTACAATGAGCAGTTCTTC
D gene: TRBD2; V gene: TRBV18; J gene: TRBJ2-3; clone size: NA; CDR3 protein: CASSPGLAGVITDTQYF; CDR3 DNA: TGTGCCAGCTCACCCGGACTAGCGGGAGTCATAACAGATACGCAGTATTTT
D gene: NA; V gene: TRBV19; J gene: TRBJ2-2; clone size: NA; CDR3 protein: CASSTGARGTGELFF; CDR3 DNA: TGTGCCAGTTCTACCGGGGCGAGGGGGACCGGGGAGCTGTTTTTT
D gene: NA; V gene: TRBV27; J gene: TRBJ1-2; clone size: NA; CDR3 protein: CASSSPSGLYGYTF; CDR3 DNA: TGTGCCAGCAGTTCCCCGAGCGGGCTCTATGGCTACACCTTC
D gene: TRBD2; V gene: TRBV18; J gene: TRBJ2-7; clone size: once; CDR3 protein: CASSPPGLERGEQYF; CDR3 DNA: TGTGCCAGCTCACCTCCGGGACTAGAGCGGGGGGAGCAGTACTTC
D gene: NA; V gene: TRBV27; J gene: TRBJ2-7; clone size: NA; CDR3 protein: CASRRTDEQYF; CDR3 DNA: TGTGCCAGCAGACGGACAGACGAGCAGTACTTC
D gene: NA; V gene: TRBV7-9; J gene: TRBJ2-6; clone size: NA; CDR3 protein: CASGLGVGFFSGANVLTF; CDR3 DNA: TGTGCCAGCGGCCTCGGGGTCGGGTTCTTCTCTGGGGCCAACGTCCTGACTTTC